What follows describes a single TCR beta chain. The table came from immunoSEQ multiplex PCR; TCRdb's copy has only in-frame clones and leaves some out. The sample carries about 470,000 clones, about 76% recorded once. This specimen comes from a study of shared clonotypes between healthy human individuals. V was cut by 2 bases and J by 4 bases, with 8 bases left in between. Per germline, CDR1 SEHNR and CDR2 FQNEAQ (reference sequence). The CDR3 is 14 amino acids. The clonotype originates from a woman between 40 and 55 years old in good health. Some clones in this sample may be carry-over from other donors' samples. The chain has TRBV7-9 and TRBJ2-2; no clear D. The sequenced material came from PBMCs. Here the CDR3 DNA reads TGTGCCAGCAGCTTACTAGAGAGCACCGGGGAGCTGTTTTTT. Amino acids: CASSLLESTGELFF.